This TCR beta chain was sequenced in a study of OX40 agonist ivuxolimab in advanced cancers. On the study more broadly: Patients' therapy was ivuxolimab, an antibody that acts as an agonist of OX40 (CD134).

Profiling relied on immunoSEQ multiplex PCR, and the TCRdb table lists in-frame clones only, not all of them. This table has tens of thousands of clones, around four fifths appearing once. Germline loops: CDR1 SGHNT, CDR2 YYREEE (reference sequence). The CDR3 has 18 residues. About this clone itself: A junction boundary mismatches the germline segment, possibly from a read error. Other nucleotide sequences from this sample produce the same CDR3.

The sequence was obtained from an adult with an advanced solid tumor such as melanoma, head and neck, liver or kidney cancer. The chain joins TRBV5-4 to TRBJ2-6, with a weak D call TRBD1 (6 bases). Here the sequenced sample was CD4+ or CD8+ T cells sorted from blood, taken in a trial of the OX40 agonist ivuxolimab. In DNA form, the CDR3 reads TGTGCCAGCAGCTTGGGGGGGACATCAGGAGCTGGAGCCAACGTCCTGACTTTC. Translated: CASSLGGTSGAGANVLTF.